This T cell receptor (beta chain) came from a study of blood T cells in healthy people across ages. This clonotype was detected a few times. A second PCR of roughly 7 to 11 cycles used a sample-barcoded 5' primer and a J-beta primer mix. TCRdb re-derived calls from the 5' RACE reads in MiXCR, one entry per CDR3 protein. Among around 1.5 million distinct CDR3 sequences listed, roughly 45% were seen once. The sequence came from a woman between 18 and 30 years old in good health. Sequencing input: blood.

CDR3 in amino acids: CSATQGTGEGDTQYF. The DNA of the CDR3 is TGCAGTGCCACGCAGGGGACAGGGGAGGGAGATACGCAGTATTTT. The chain uses TRBV20-1 and TRBJ2-3; TRBD1 matches at 10 bases. V was pared by 6 bases and J by 5 bases, with 11 bases of the junction left unmatched. The CDR3 covers 15 residues. The V gene's germline CDR1 is DFQATT and CDR2 SNEGSKA (reference sequence).